Detailed here is one T cell receptor beta chain. This specimen belongs to a study of shared T cell receptors in the human thymus. Repertoires were generated with immunoSEQ multiplex PCR, while TCRdb's copy carries only in-frame clones and drops some. The sample contains more than 550,000 clones, around 87% of which appear only once. The CDR3 covers 14 residues. V lost 0 bases and J 5 bases, leaving 8 bases between the germline ends. Germline CDR1 LGHNA, CDR2 YNFKEQ. These sequences were also reported in another study, on human thymus T cells.

The sample consisted of thymocytes. The gene calls are TRBV4-2 and TRBJ2-1; no definite D call. The origin of this receptor is a boy younger than two with a congenital heart defect. The CDR3 DNA follows: TGTGCCAGCAGCCAAGAGAGGTTCCACAATGAGCAGTTCTTC. Translating it yields CASSQERFHNEQFF.